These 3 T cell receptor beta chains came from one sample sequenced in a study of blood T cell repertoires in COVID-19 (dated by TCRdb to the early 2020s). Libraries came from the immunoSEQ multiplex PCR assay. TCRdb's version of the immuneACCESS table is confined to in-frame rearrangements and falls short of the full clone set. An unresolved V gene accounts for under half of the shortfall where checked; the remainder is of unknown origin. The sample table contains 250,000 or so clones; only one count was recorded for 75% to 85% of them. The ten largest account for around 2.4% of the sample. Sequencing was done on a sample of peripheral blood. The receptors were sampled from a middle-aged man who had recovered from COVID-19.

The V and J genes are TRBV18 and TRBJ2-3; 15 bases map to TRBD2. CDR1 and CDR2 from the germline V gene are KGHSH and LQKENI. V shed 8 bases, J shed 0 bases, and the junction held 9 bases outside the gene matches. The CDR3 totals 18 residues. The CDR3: CASRGTSGGPTSTDTQYF. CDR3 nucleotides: TGTGCCAGCCGGGGGACTAGCGGGGGGCCCACTAGCACAGATACGCAGTATTTT.

In nucleotides, the CDR3 is TGTGCCAGCAGCGTAGCTTCCCGTAACACTGAAGCTTTCTTT. Protein: CASSVASRNTEAFF. This chain connects TRBV9 to TRBJ1-1; D ambiguous. Germline loops: CDR1 SGDLS, CDR2 YYNGEE. This CDR3 is built from 14 residues. The V end lost 0 bases, the J end lost 2 bases, and 8 bases lay between the germline ends.

The CDR3 region has the DNA TGTGCCACCAGGCGGACTAGCGGGGTGGAGACCCAGTACTTC. Its protein is CATRRTSGVETQYF. The genes are TRBV15 and TRBJ2-5; 12 nucleotides match TRBD2. V shed 6 bases, J shed 5 bases, and the junction held 4 bases outside the gene matches. The CDR3 loop spans 14 amino acids. CDR1 and CDR2 (germline): LNHNV, YYDKDF (reference sequence).